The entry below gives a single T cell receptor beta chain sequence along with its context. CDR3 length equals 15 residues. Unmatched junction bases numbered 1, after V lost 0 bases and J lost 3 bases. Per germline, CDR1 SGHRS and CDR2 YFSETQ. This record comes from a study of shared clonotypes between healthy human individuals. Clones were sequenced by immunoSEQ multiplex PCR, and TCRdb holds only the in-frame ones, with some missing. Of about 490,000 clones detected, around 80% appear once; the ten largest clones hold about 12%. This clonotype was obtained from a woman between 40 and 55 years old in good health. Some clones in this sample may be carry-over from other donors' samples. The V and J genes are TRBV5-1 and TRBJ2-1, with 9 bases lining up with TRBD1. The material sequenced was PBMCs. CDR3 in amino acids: CASSLVTGGYNEQFF. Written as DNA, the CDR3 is TGCGCCAGCAGCTTGGTGACAGGGGGCTACAATGAGCAGTTCTTC.